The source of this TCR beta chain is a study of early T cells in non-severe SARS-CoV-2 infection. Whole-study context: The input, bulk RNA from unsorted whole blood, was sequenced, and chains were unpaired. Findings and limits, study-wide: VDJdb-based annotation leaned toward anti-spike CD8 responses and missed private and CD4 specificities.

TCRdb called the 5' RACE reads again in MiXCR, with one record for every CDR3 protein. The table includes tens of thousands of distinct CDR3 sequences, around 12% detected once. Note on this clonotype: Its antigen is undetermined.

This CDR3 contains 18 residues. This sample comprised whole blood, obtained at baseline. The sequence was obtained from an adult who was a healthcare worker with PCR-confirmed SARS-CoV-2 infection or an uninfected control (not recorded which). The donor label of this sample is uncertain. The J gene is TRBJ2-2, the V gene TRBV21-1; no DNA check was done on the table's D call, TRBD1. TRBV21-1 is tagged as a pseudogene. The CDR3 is CASSLDPDGGADTGELFF. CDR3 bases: TGTGCCAGCAGCCTTGACCCCGACGGGGGCGCGGACACCGGGGAGCTGTTTTTT.